The rows below give T cell receptor beta chains drawn from one sample of a study of neoadjuvant nivolumab and ipilimumab in lung cancer. Sequencing was performed with immunoSEQ multiplex PCR; in TCRdb, only in-frame clones are kept and a portion is missing. The top ten clones hold 20% to 25% of a sample with approximately 21,000 clones, under 90% of them seen once. Sequences were derived from peripheral blood, sampled before neoadjuvant nivolumab, alone or with ipilimumab. These receptors came from an adult with non-small cell lung cancer. The CDR3 runs from the conserved cysteine through the conserved F or W. The D gene is left open where the match is weak. Clone size is not always given. Where it is, it says once, few, many or a class for expanded clones.

v_call: TRBV4-2; d_call: .; clone_size: .; j_call: TRBJ2-2; cdr3_aa: CASSQEYANTGELFF; cdr3_nt: TGTGCCAGCAGCCAAGAGTACGCGAACACCGGGGAGCTGTTTTTT
v_call: TRBV30; d_call: TRBD1; clone_size: .; j_call: TRBJ1-5; cdr3_aa: CAWSTQGDQPQHF; cdr3_nt: TGTGCCTGGAGTACGCAGGGGGATCAGCCCCAGCATTTT
v_call: TRBV5-1; d_call: TRBD1; clone_size: .; j_call: TRBJ2-5; cdr3_aa: CASSSGTGYQETQYF; cdr3_nt: TGCGCCAGCAGCTCCGGGACAGGGTACCAAGAGACCCAGTACTTC
v_call: TRBV6-5; d_call: .; clone_size: .; j_call: TRBJ2-2; cdr3_aa: CATCTTTPDTGELFF; cdr3_nt: TGTGCCACTTGTACTACAACCCCAGACACCGGGGAGCTGTTTTTT
v_call: TRBV11-1; d_call: TRBD1; clone_size: .; j_call: TRBJ2-7; cdr3_aa: CASSPRDSSYEQYF; cdr3_nt: TGTGCCAGCAGCCCTCGGGACAGCTCCTACGAGCAGTACTTC
v_call: TRBV29-1; d_call: .; clone_size: .; j_call: TRBJ2-5; cdr3_aa: CSVGRGGDGETQYF; cdr3_nt: TGCAGCGTGGGGCGGGGTGGCGATGGAGAGACCCAGTACTTC
v_call: TRBV5-5; d_call: .; clone_size: .; j_call: TRBJ1-1; cdr3_aa: CASSTPVAASEAFF; cdr3_nt: TGTGCCAGCAGCACCCCCGTGGCCGCGTCTGAAGCTTTCTTT
v_call: TRBV9; d_call: TRBD1; clone_size: .; j_call: TRBJ1-2; cdr3_aa: CASSGGQGSNYGYTF; cdr3_nt: TGTGCCAGCAGCGGAGGACAGGGAAGCAACTATGGCTACACCTTC
v_call: TRBV7-2; d_call: TRBD1; clone_size: .; j_call: TRBJ1-1; cdr3_aa: CASSPDRFNTEAFF; cdr3_nt: TGTGCCAGCAGCCCGGACAGGTTTAACACTGAAGCTTTCTTT
v_call: TRBV9; d_call: .; clone_size: .; j_call: TRBJ2-3; cdr3_aa: CASSGQTGRARTDTQYF; cdr3_nt: TGTGCCAGCAGCGGACAGACAGGGAGGGCCCGGACAGATACGCAGTATTTT
v_call: TRBV18; d_call: TRBD2; clone_size: .; j_call: TRBJ2-3; cdr3_aa: CASSSSGSTADTQYF; cdr3_nt: TGTGCCAGCTCGTCTAGCGGGAGTACGGCAGATACGCAGTATTTT
v_call: TRBV19; d_call: .; clone_size: once; j_call: TRBJ1-5; cdr3_aa: CASSGGRKQPQHF; cdr3_nt: TGTGCCAGTAGTGGTGGGAGGAAACAGCCCCAGCATTTT
v_call: TRBV10-3; d_call: .; clone_size: .; j_call: TRBJ2-5; cdr3_aa: CAISDWGETQYF; cdr3_nt: TGTGCCATCAGTGACTGGGGAGAGACCCAGTACTTC
v_call: TRBV9; d_call: TRBD2; clone_size: .; j_call: TRBJ2-4; cdr3_aa: CASSVAGGDIQYF; cdr3_nt: TGTGCCAGCAGCGTAGCGGGGGGGGACATTCAGTACTTC
v_call: TRBV11-3; d_call: .; clone_size: .; j_call: TRBJ2-7; cdr3_aa: CASSLEDEQYF; cdr3_nt: TGTGCCAGCAGCTTAGAGGACGAGCAGTACTTC
v_call: TRBV10-3; d_call: .; clone_size: once; j_call: TRBJ1-2; cdr3_aa: CATGSGYGYTF; cdr3_nt: TGTGCCACCGGGAGCGGGTATGGCTACACCTTC
v_call: TRBV5-1; d_call: TRBD1; clone_size: .; j_call: TRBJ1-4; cdr3_aa: CASSLLGTGAEKLFF; cdr3_nt: TGCGCCAGCAGCTTGTTAGGGACAGGGGCCGAAAAACTGTTTTTT
v_call: TRBV28; d_call: .; clone_size: .; j_call: TRBJ1-1; cdr3_aa: CASREQGAPDTEAFF; cdr3_nt: TGTGCCAGCAGGGAACAAGGGGCCCCGGACACTGAAGCTTTCTTT
v_call: TRBV14; d_call: .; clone_size: .; j_call: TRBJ2-7; cdr3_aa: CASSPGGRGGSYEQYF; cdr3_nt: TGTGCCAGCAGCCCAGGAGGGCGCGGAGGGTCCTACGAGCAGTACTTC
v_call: TRBV20-1; d_call: .; clone_size: .; j_call: TRBJ2-1; cdr3_aa: CKANEQFF; cdr3_nt: TGCAAGGCAAATGAGCAGTTCTTC
v_call: TRBV29-1; d_call: .; clone_size: .; j_call: TRBJ2-7; cdr3_aa: CSVERDGGEQYF; cdr3_nt: TGCAGCGTTGAAAGGGACGGCGGCGAGCAGTACTTC
v_call: TRBV7-2; d_call: TRBD1; clone_size: few; j_call: TRBJ1-2; cdr3_aa: CASSADRVPGYTF; cdr3_nt: TGTGCCAGCAGCGCCGACAGGGTCCCTGGCTACACCTTC